This T cell receptor beta chain comes out of a study of early T cells in non-severe SARS-CoV-2 infection. Across the study: Sequencing was performed on bulk RNA from unsorted whole blood, leaving chains unpaired.

Study-wide results and limits: Missing private and CD4 specificities, VDJdb matching favored anti-spike CD8 responses.

This CDR3 contains 13 residues. Trimming took off 4 bases at V and 4 bases at J, with 10 bases between the two ends. Germline CDR1 is SNHLY and CDR2 is FYNNEI. In the library, individual cDNA molecules carried attached unique molecular identifiers. TCRdb passed the 5' RACE reads through MiXCR, listing each CDR3 protein once. This sample has approximately 89,000 distinct CDR3 sequences, with about an eighth found just once. This clonotype was counted many times. Its antigen is not identified. This TCR was sampled from an adult who was a healthcare worker with PCR-confirmed SARS-CoV-2 infection or an uninfected control (not recorded which). The chain has TRBV2 and TRBJ1-1, with a possible D match to TRBD1 (5 bases). The sample was whole blood. The CDR3: CASSGVGRTEAFF. The CDR3 coding sequence is TGTGCCAGCAGTGGGGTGGGGCGCACTGAAGCTTTCTTT.